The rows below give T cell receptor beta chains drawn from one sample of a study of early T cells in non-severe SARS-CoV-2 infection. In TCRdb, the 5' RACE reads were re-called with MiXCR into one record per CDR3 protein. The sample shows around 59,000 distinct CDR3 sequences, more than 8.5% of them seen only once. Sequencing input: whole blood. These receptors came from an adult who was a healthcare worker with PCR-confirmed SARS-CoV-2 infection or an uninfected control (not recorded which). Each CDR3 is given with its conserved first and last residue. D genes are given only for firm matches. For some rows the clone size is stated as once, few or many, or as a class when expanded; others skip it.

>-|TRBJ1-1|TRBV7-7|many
TGTGCCAGCAGCTTAGTATGGACACCCGTCGCTGAAGCTTTCTTT
CASSLVWTPVAEAFF
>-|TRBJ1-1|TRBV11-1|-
TGTGCCAGCAGCGCCGACACGAACACTGAAGCTTTCTTT
CASSADTNTEAFF
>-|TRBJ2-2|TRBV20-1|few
TGCAGTGCTAGGCCACCGGACCCTGGGACCGGGGAGCTGTTTTTT
CSARPPDPGTGELFF
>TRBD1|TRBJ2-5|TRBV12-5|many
TGTGCTAGTGGTTCGGGACAGGGGTACCAAGAGACCCAGTACTTC
CASGSGQGYQETQYF
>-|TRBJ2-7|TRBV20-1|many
TGCAGTGCCGTTCCCCCCGGGACCCAAATTACGGGTGGGCAGTACTTC
CSAVPPGTQITGGQYF
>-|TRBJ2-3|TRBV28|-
TGTGCCAGCAGTCGGATCAACACAGATACGCAGTATTTT
CASSRINTDTQYF
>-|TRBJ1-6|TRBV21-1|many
TGTGCCAGCAGCAAAGCCGGGGGGACGGGGGCCATCCTTCTCTCCTATAATTCACCCCTCCATTTT
CASSKAGGTGAILLSYNSPLHF
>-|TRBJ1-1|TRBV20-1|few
TGCAGTGCTAGTAGTGGTACTGAAGCTTTCTTT
CSASSGTEAFF
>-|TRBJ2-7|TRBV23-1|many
TGCGCCAGCAGTCTGCGAGCTTTCTACGGTACCTACGAGCAGTACTTC
CASSLRAFYGTYEQYF
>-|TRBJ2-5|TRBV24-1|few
TGTGCCACCAGTGCCCCATCGAAGAAAGAGACCCAGTACTTC
CATSAPSKKETQYF
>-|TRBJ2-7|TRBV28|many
TGTGCCAGCATTGGGGGCTCCTACGAGCAGTACTTC
CASIGGSYEQYF
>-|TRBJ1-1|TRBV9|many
TGTGCCAGCAGCGTTAGTCCCTCGAGCACTGAAGCTTTCTTT
CASSVSPSSTEAFF
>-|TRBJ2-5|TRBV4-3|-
TGCGCCAGCAGCCAAGAAGCCAGGAGAGAGACCCAGTACTTC
CASSQEARRETQYF
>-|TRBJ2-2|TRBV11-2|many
TGTGCCAGCAGCTTTCGGGGGGCGCCCGGGGAGCTGTTTTTT
CASSFRGAPGELFF
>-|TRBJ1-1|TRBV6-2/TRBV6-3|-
TGTGCCAGCAGAGAACAGGTGAACACTGAAGCTTTCTTT
CASREQVNTEAFF
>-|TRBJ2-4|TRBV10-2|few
TGCGCCAGCAGTGACTCCGGGGCCAAAAACATTCAGTACTTC
CASSDSGAKNIQYF